This T cell receptor (beta chain) was recovered during a study of long-term antiretroviral therapy in people with HIV (dated by TCRdb to between 2021 and 2022). A note on the overall study: Collection of the earliest samples took place about a decade ahead of the 2015 WHO recommendation for immediate ART, at a time when ART was typically delayed until CD4 counts fell. A retrospective serial study tested whether ART initiation and durable HIV suppression were associated with changes in peripheral blood TRB repertoire composition and diversity. A total of approximately 200 cryopreserved PBMC samples came from a few dozen adults with confirmed HIV infection and were collected serially over a mean of roughly six years (range 1-12). Of the 25 to 30 participants with HIV, 10 to 11 were female. No cross-contamination during QIAcube processing turned up in test extractions that ran a monoclonal T-cell line alongside 33 polyclonal samples.

Sequencing of the TRB variable region was done with the immunoSEQ hsTCRB v3.0 assay at survey level resolution. TRB sequencing targeted a depth of 40,000-50,000 T-cell genomes per sample. Pooled TRB libraries were sequenced on an Illumina MiSeq with a v3 150-cycle kit. Processing in the source paper ran as follows. Repertoire analysis was run in R within a reproducible Nextflow workflow that covered QC, data transformation and analysis. LymphoSeq2, an R package for exploring AIRR-Seq data, was used to implement the custom analyses. Several samples that yielded fewer than 5000 total TRB sequences were excluded, so that approximately 170 HIV repertoires were analyzed. Among the roughly 190 retained HIV repertoires, some 60 were collected before ART initiation and 129 after ART initiation. Repertoires were downsampled to 5000 TRB nucleotide sequences, and summary statistics were averaged over 100 downsampling iterations. The analysis kept only TRB sequences whose CDR3 regions were at least seven amino acids long. A Shannon entropy-derived clonality score and the Gini coefficient were used to measure diversity. Repertoire networks linked the top 5000 CDR3 amino acid sequences whenever two sequences differed by an edit distance of one. For TRB CDR3 amino acid sequences, antigen specificity groups and MHC restriction were predicted with GLIPH2. CDR3 amino acid sequences were matched against VDJdb and McPAS-TCR to flag known CMV, EBV, HIV or tissue antigen associations. Pre-ART, post-ART and control groups were compared with Wilcoxon signed-rank tests and Holm-Bonferroni correction. The clones in this table, taken by TCRdb from immuneACCESS, are in-frame only. Not every clone is retained; where verified, under half of the shortfall comes from an unresolved V gene, and the cause of the rest is unknown. V, J and clone size reflect that table, while D and trimming were determined from the DNA. The sample records over 30,000 clones, roughly 80% of which are singletons. The ten top clones hold under 8.5% of the sample.

About this clone itself: Its antigen remains undetermined. No much larger clonotype is one base removed from it; base qualities were not supplied.

Study-wide conclusions, independent of this receptor: Compared with controls, HIV repertoires had narrower CDR3 length ranges, and the network structure pointed to an antigen-experienced repertoire that shifted only slightly toward naive after ART. The repertoire was dominated across all time points by expanded TRB clones identified before ART initiation, although this dominance was seen to fluctuate and to decrease in many PLHIV after ART. Limited PBMC availability meant only the TCR beta chain was sequenced, without alpha chain pairing. Samples dated from the mid-2000s to the late 2010s, and the ART regimens used may be less effective than current ones. No data were available on ART adherence, viral resistance or therapy changes, limiting inferences about post-ART repertoire changes. ART initiation was associated with a significant increase in TRB diversity, but diversity stayed significantly below transplant donor controls even after long-term ART. Because pre-ART samples had limited cell numbers, unsorted PBMC were profiled rather than sorted CD4+ and CD8+ T cells.

To be included, a participant needed at least one PBMC sample from before ART initiation plus at least two post-ART samples. All participants with HIV were treated in the United States of America. Before DNA extraction, cryopreserved samples of roughly 0.9-11 million PBMC were thawed and washed. At the time of the earliest PBMC sample for each participant with HIV, ages ranged from about 23 to 60 years. Per participant, PBMC samples came from 1-4 timepoints prior to ART initiation and 2-8 timepoints following ART initiation, for a median of 7 samples. For every participant, serial HIV viral load, CD4+ T-cell count, ART history and demographic data were obtained. Using a Qiagen kit on a QIAcube, genomic DNA was extracted from unsorted PBMC, with samples processed in batches of 12. Taken from cysteine to phenylalanine, the CDR3 has 12 residues. Only the CDR3 region is kept as DNA, spanning 36 bases read in frame from base 1. Looking up the germline V gene yields CDR1 LGHNA and CDR2 YNFKEQ. V is clipped by 4 bases and J by 9 bases, and the sequence between their germline boundaries is 10 bases long.

In this chain, TRBV4-2 is recombined with TRBJ2-1; no confident D gene assignment can be made. This receptor was identified in a woman aged 50 to 60 with HIV. The source material was unsorted PBMCs, sampled 2 years after starting antiretroviral therapy. CDR3 region: CASSLEEPEQFF. The bases read TGTGCCAGCAGCCTTGAGGAACCTGAGCAGTTCTTC.